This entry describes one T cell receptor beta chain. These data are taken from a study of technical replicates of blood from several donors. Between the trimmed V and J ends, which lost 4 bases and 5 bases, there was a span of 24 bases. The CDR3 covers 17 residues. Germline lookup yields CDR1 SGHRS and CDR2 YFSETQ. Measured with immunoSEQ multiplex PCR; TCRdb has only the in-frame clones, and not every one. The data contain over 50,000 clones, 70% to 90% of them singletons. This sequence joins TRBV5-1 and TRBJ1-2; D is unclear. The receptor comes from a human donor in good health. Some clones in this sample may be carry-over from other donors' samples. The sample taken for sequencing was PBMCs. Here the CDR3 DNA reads TGCGCCAGCAGCCCGACAAAGACCAACGGGGTATGGTATGGCTACACCTTC. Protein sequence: CASSPTKTNGVWYGYTF.